These T cell receptor beta chains were read from a single sample in a study of T cell responses to AZD1222 COVID-19 vaccine. Here immunoSEQ multiplex PCR was the method, and the copy in TCRdb shows in-frame clones only, minus some. The sample lists about 160,000 clones, 90% to 95% seen once, with less than 4.5% in the top ten. The sample was peripheral blood, taken on day 0 of MenACWY control vaccination. The receptors stem from an adult in good health. CDR3s include the opening cysteine and the closing phenylalanine or tryptophan. The D gene is left open where the match is weak. Expanded clones are given a class, and other clones once, few, many or no size at all.

>NA|NA|TRBJ1-2|TRBV2
CASRTPTANYGYTF
TGTGCCAGCAGGACTCCTACAGCTAACTATGGCTACACCTTC
>TRBD2|NA|TRBJ2-1|TRBV7-9
CASSLGLAGALAEQFF
TGTGCCAGCAGCCTAGGACTAGCGGGAGCGTTAGCTGAGCAGTTCTTC
>NA|NA|TRBJ1-1|TRBV28
CASRRLLNTEAFF
TGTGCCAGCAGAAGACTCCTGAACACTGAAGCTTTCTTT
>NA|once|TRBJ1-6|TRBV7-3
CASSERTRNSPLHF
TGTGCCAGCAGCGAGCGGACAAGGAATTCACCCCTCCACTTT
>NA|NA|TRBJ1-2|TRBV7-8
CASSPTRGYGYTF
TGTGCCAGCAGCCCAACTAGAGGCTATGGCTACACCTTC
>NA|NA|TRBJ2-5|TRBV14
CASSQDGGPVRGPQETQYF
TGTGCCAGCAGCCAAGATGGAGGCCCGGTGCGGGGGCCCCAAGAGACCCAGTACTTC
>NA|NA|TRBJ1-2|TRBV18
CASSRDSQANYGYTF
TGTGCCAGCTCACGGGACTCCCAGGCTAACTATGGCTACACCTTC
>NA|NA|TRBJ1-2|TRBV27
CASSGRGGVAGYTF
TGTGCCAGCAGTGGCCGGGGAGGGGTGGCTGGCTACACCTTC
>TRBD2|NA|TRBJ2-3|TRBV6-6
CASSYSQREPADTQYF
TGTGCCAGCAGTTACTCCCAGCGGGAGCCGGCAGATACGCAGTATTTT
>NA|once|TRBJ1-1|TRBV7-2
CASSLHRGLAEAFF
TGTGCCAGCAGCTTACATAGGGGTCTGGCTGAAGCTTTCTTT
>NA|NA|TRBJ2-1|TRBV7-3
CASSSSSLDEQFF
TGTGCCAGCAGCTCGTCTAGCTTAGATGAGCAGTTCTTC
>TRBD1|NA|TRBJ2-1|TRBV27
CASRGQGAGSEQFF
TGTGCCAGCAGGGGACAGGGGGCAGGTAGTGAGCAGTTCTTC
>NA|NA|TRBJ2-3|TRBV20-1
CSASDHTDTQYF
TGCAGTGCTAGTGACCACACAGATACGCAGTATTTT
>TRBD1|NA|TRBJ1-2|TRBV7-3
CASSMDRAGVYGYTF
TGTGCCAGCAGCATGGACAGGGCTGGGGTCTATGGCTACACCTTC
>NA|NA|TRBJ2-5|TRBV10-3
CAISRGGTETQYF
TGTGCCATCAGTCGTGGAGGGACCGAGACCCAGTACTTC
>TRBD1|NA|TRBJ2-7|TRBV7-6
CASSLAGTGGRDEQYF
TGTGCCAGCAGCTTAGCCGGGACAGGGGGACGAGACGAGCAGTACTTC
>NA|NA|TRBJ1-5|TRBV30
CAWSVQGVGNQPQHF
TGTGCCTGGAGTGTACAAGGGGTGGGAAATCAGCCCCAGCATTTT
>TRBD2|NA|TRBJ2-7|TRBV2
CASERAGGLGEQYF
TGTGCCAGCGAGCGAGCGGGGGGCTTGGGCGAGCAGTACTTC
>NA|NA|TRBJ1-1|TRBV7-9
CASSLEVNTEAFF
TGTGCCAGCAGCTTAGAGGTGAACACTGAAGCTTTCTTT
>TRBD2|NA|TRBJ2-3|TRBV5-1
CASSLQVAGGDTQYF
TGCGCCAGCAGCTTACAAGTAGCGGGAGGGGATACGCAGTATTTT